The 30 T cell receptor beta chains below all came from one sample that was sequenced in a study of blood T cells in healthy people across ages. A second roughly 7 to 12 cycle PCR used barcoded and J-beta primers. TCRdb re-analysed the 5' RACE reads in MiXCR, keeping a single row per CDR3 protein. The repertoire holds approximately 1.5 million distinct CDR3 sequences, with 35% to 45% as singletons. The sequencing sample was made of blood. Receptors originate from a woman aged 18 to 35 in good health.

The rearrangement joins TRBV12-3 or TRBV12-4 to TRBJ2-1; D remains ambiguous. There are 13 residues in the CDR3. Deletions cut 3 bases from V and 6 bases from J, with 9 bases between. CDR3 sequence reads: CASSFTTGNEQFF. The CDR3 DNA reads TGTGCCAGCAGTTTCACTACGGGCAATGAGCAGTTCTTC.

J is TRBJ2-2 and V is TRBV20-1, with 12 bases identical to TRBD2. V trimming: 6 bases; J trimming: 8 bases; junction bases outside the gene matches: 7. Germline values: CDR1 DFQATT, CDR2 SNEGSKA (reference sequence). The CDR3 consists of 14 residues. CDR3 sequence reads: CSATSGLAGGELFF. The CDR3 nucleotides read TGCAGTGCAACCTCGGGACTAGCGGGTGGGGAGCTGTTTTTT.

This clonotype has a handful of counts. The CDR3 protein is CASSSLLSEAFF. The CDR3 DNA reads TGTGCCAGCAGTTCCCTGTTGTCTGAAGCTTTCTTT. The chain combines TRBV6-5 with TRBJ1-1, with D uncertain. CDR1 and CDR2 (germline): MNHEY, SVGAGI. The CDR3 is 12 residues long. The ends were cut back, 4 bases at V and 6 bases at J, with 9 bases in the middle.

J is TRBJ2-3 and V is TRBV6-5; D may be TRBD2 (7 bases). CDR3 length equals 15 residues. V was pared by 7 bases and J by 1 base, with 15 bases between. Germline V CDR1 and CDR2: MNHEY, SVGAGI. This CDR3 is CASTSRGARTDTQYF. CDR3 bases: TGTGCCAGCACCTCTCGGGGGGCTCGCACAGATACGCAGTATTTT.

The table lists this clonotype with a few counts. This chain links TRBV9 with TRBJ2-7; D remains ambiguous. The CDR3 loop spans 13 amino acids. Germline values: CDR1 SGDLS, CDR2 YYNGEE. V lost 3 bases to trimming and J lost 7 bases, with 14 bases between them. The CDR3 is CASSAPNSYEQYF. The CDR3 DNA sequence: TGTGCCAGCAGCGCCCCCAACTCTTATGAGCAGTACTTC. Full variable domain (rest looked up from reference TRBV9 and TRBJ2-7): DSGVTQTPKHLITATGQRVTLRCSPRSGDLSVYWYQQSLDQGLQFLIQYYNGEERAKGNILERFSAQQFPDLHSELNLSSLELGDSALYFCASSAPNSYEQYFGPGTRLTVT.

This clonotype was observed a handful of times. The chain recombines TRBV7-9 with TRBJ2-1; possibly TRBD2 for D (6 bases). The germline CDR1 and CDR2 sequences are SEHNR and FQNEAQ (reference sequence). Between the trimmed V and J ends, which lost 2 bases and 1 base, there was a span of 12 bases. The CDR3 runs to 16 residues. The DNA of the CDR3 is TGTGCCAGCAGCTTATGGGGGGATCGGTCCTACAATGAGCAGTTCTTC. As protein: CASSLWGDRSYNEQFF.

This clonotype was seen more than once but under ten times. The rearrangement uses TRBV21-1 and TRBJ2-1; no check of the table's D call, TRBD1, against the DNA was made. TRBV21-1 is noted as a pseudogene. The CDR3 has 15 amino acids. The CDR3 region is CASRKKRDSYNEQFF. CDR3 DNA sequence: TGTGCCAGCAGAAAAAAAAGGGACAGTTACAATGAGCAGTTCTTC.

The chain recombines TRBV6-1 with TRBJ2-1; the D gene is possibly TRBD2 (7 bases). Germline-derived CDR1 and CDR2 are MNHNS and SASEGT. The CDR3 spans 16 residues. V was cut by 3 bases and J by 8 bases, with 20 bases left in between. The CDR3 nucleotides are TGTGCCAGCAGTGAGGCCTTTTGGGGGGGCAGACATGAGCAGTTCTTC. It codes for CASSEAFWGGRHEQFF.

This clonotype came up a few times. The V and J genes are TRBV29-1 and TRBJ1-1; D may be TRBD1 (6 bases). The CDR3 contains 15 residues. Trimming left V 2 bases short and J 1 base short, with 14 bases between. The germline V gene has CDR1 SQVTM and CDR2 ANQGSEA. This CDR3 is CSVELRGTKNTEAFF. CDR3 nucleotide sequence: TGCAGCGTTGAATTAAGAGGGACAAAGAACACTGAAGCTTTCTTT.

The sample holds a few counts of this clonotype. The genes are TRBV20-1 and TRBJ2-7, with 8 bases identical to TRBD2. The junction had 12 bases not matched to a gene; V was cut back by 6 bases and J by 5 bases. Germline CDR1 is DFQATT and CDR2 is SNEGSKA (reference sequence). The CDR3 spans 14 residues. The CDR3, as DNA: TGCAGTGCCCAGAGGGCGGGAGGAATCAACGAGCAGTACTTC. Protein: CSAQRAGGINEQYF.

The chain employs TRBV7-2 and TRBJ2-1; a possible D gene is TRBD2 (6 bases). Germline V gives CDR1 SGHTA, CDR2 FQGNSA. Trimming took 1 base from V and 10 from J, leaving 11 bases between them. The CDR3 loop spans 13 amino acids. This chain's CDR3 is CASSLVGGGEQFF. In DNA form, the CDR3 reads TGTGCCAGCAGCTTAGTTGGGGGAGGCGAGCAGTTCTTC. The full variable domain, rest sourced from reference TRBV7-2 and TRBJ2-1, is GAGVSQSPSNKVTEKGKDVELRCDPISGHTALYWYRQSLGQGLEFLIYFQGNSAPDKSGLPSDRFSAERTGGSVSTLTIQRTQQEDSAVYLCASSLVGGGEQFFGPGTRLTVL.

The chain links TRBV5-4 to TRBJ1-1; D perhaps matches TRBD1 (5 bases). This CDR3 has 16 residues. Looked up from germline, CDR1 is SGHNT and CDR2 is YYREEE (reference sequence). Trimming pared 4 bases from V and 0 bases from J, leaving 16 bases between. CDR3 sequence: CASSRGQGWVNTEAFF. The CDR3 DNA reads as TGTGCCAGCAGCCGGGGTCAGGGTTGGGTGAACACTGAAGCTTTCTTT.

Of note for this clonotype: This may arise from a read error, as a much more abundant clone is one base away. The DNA of the CDR3 is TGTGCCAGCACCGAGACAACTACGCCCGCACAGCAGTACTTC. This codes for CASTETTTPAQQYF. The rearrangement uses TRBV12-3 or TRBV12-4 and TRBJ2-5; D not resolved. Trimming took 7 bases from V and 11 from J, leaving 23 bases between them. This CDR3 is built from 14 residues.

In this sample, this clonotype turned up once. The V gene is TRBV11-3, the J gene TRBJ2-1, with a tentative D call TRBD1 (5 bases). CDR1 is SGHNT and CDR2 is YENEEA in the germline V gene. The CDR3 is 13 residues long. V was trimmed by 4 bases and J by 8 bases, leaving 12 bases between them. This CDR3 is CASSSRQFDEQFF. The DNA of the CDR3 is TGTGCCAGCAGCTCTAGACAGTTCGATGAGCAGTTCTTC.

This clonotype was counted between two and nine times. The chain links TRBV12-3 or TRBV12-4 to TRBJ1-3; D gene unclear. This CDR3 has 15 residues. V was clipped by 6 bases and J by 4 bases, with 16 bases between them. The CDR3 region has the DNA TGTGCCAGCAGGTCAACGAGGCTCAGCGGAAACACCATATATTTT. Its protein product is CASRSTRLSGNTIYF.

The CDR3 region has the DNA TGCGCCAGTAGCGGGACTAGCGGACACACCGGGGAGCTGTTTTTT. Amino acid sequence: CASSGTSGHTGELFF. This rearrangement joins TRBV5-1 to TRBJ2-2, with 11 bases matching TRBD2. The V gene's germline CDR1 is SGHRS and CDR2 YFSETQ. The V gene end was trimmed by 8 bases and the J gene end by 3 bases; junction bases not matched to a gene: 6. The CDR3 is made up of 15 amino acids.

V and J are TRBV6-1 and TRBJ2-2; 7 bases align to TRBD2. V trimming: 3 bases; J trimming: 10 bases; junction bases outside the gene matches: 8. This CDR3 is 14 amino acids long. CDR1 and CDR2 from the germline V gene are MNHNS and SASEGT. CDR3 nucleotides: TGTGCCAGCAGTGATCAGGGACTATTTGCGGAGCTGTTTTTT. Its protein is CASSDQGLFAELFF.

The V call is TRBV20-1, the J call TRBJ1-2; 8 nucleotides align to TRBD1. The germline CDR1 and CDR2 sequences are DFQATT and SNEGSKA (reference sequence). CDR3 length equals 13 residues. The trim removed 6 bases at V and 6 bases at J, leaving 9 bases unmatched. The CDR3 DNA reads TGCAGTGCCTCATCGGACAGGGTGAATGGCTACACCTTC. It yields the protein CSASSDRVNGYTF.

The chain is built from TRBV6-1 and TRBJ2-1; 10 nucleotides agree with TRBD2. The CDR3 contains 16 residues. J was trimmed by 10 bases and V by 8 bases; bases with no gene match: 17. The germline gives CDR1 MNHNS, CDR2 SASEGT. The CDR3 protein is CASDSTSGPRSGEQFF. Here the CDR3 DNA reads TGTGCCAGCGATTCGACTAGCGGGCCCCGCTCAGGGGAGCAGTTCTTC.

The chain combines TRBV20-1 with TRBJ2-1; TRBD2 might be the D (6 bases). The CDR3 totals 13 residues. Germline CDR1 and CDR2: DFQATT and SNEGSKA (reference sequence). V lost 3 bases and J 10 bases, leaving 16 bases between the germline ends. Here the CDR3 reads CSAREGYRGEQFF. The CDR3 nucleotides are TGCAGTGCTAGGGAGGGCTACCGCGGGGAGCAGTTCTTC.

This clonotype was seen more than once but under ten times. The chain joins TRBV10-3 to TRBJ1-6, with D possibly matching TRBD1 (6 bases). Trimming took off 2 bases at V and 8 bases at J, with 16 bases between the two ends. Germline CDR1 is ENHRY and CDR2 is SYGVKD. The CDR3 runs 16 residues. CDR3 protein: CAISETDAGAYSPLHF. In nucleotides, the CDR3 is TGTGCCATCAGTGAGACTGACGCAGGGGCGTATTCACCCCTCCACTTT.

The rearrangement links TRBV27 to TRBJ2-5; D is unclear. CDR1 is MNHEY, CDR2 SMNVEV, per germline (reference sequence). V lost 5 bases and J lost 4, with 11 bases in between. The CDR3 sequence is 13 residues long. The CDR3 is CASSGWRRETQYF. For the CDR3, the DNA is TGTGCCAGCAGTGGATGGCGTAGAGAGACCCAGTACTTC.

The chain has TRBV5-1 and TRBJ2-7; D is possibly TRBD1 (5 bases). CDR3 length: 12 residues. Deletions cut 2 bases from V and 6 bases from J, with 9 bases between. The germline CDR1 and CDR2 sequences are SGHRS and YFSETQ. CDR3 amino acids: CASSFTGSEQYF. CDR3 nucleotide sequence: TGCGCCAGCAGCTTTACAGGTTCCGAGCAGTACTTC.

In its sample, this clonotype was seen a few times. A much larger clone differs by one base, so this may be a read error. V and J are TRBV11-2 and TRBJ2-7; no clear D. Germline assignment: CDR1 SGHAT and CDR2 FQNNGV. This CDR3 spans 12 amino acids. V lost 3 bases and J lost 7, with 10 bases in between. The CDR3 loop reads CASSFSNNEQYF. CDR3 in DNA: TGTGCCAGCAGCTTCAGCAACAATGAGCAGTACTTC.

Note on this clonotype: A much larger clonotype is one base distant, so this may be a read error. Written as DNA, the CDR3 is TGTGCCAGCAGTGCCACTCGAGAAGAGACCCAGTACTTC. This gives the protein CASSATREETQYF. J is TRBJ2-5 and V is TRBV6-6; no reliable D call. Germline V gives CDR1 MNHNY, CDR2 SVGAGI (reference sequence). This CDR3 has 13 residues. The V gene lost 5 bases and the J gene lost 3 bases, with 10 bases spanning the gap.

This clonotype was counted between two and nine times. The chain employs TRBV6-2 or TRBV6-3 and TRBJ2-1, with D possibly being TRBD1 (5 bases). Trimming pared 0 bases from V and 0 bases from J, leaving 12 bases between. CDR1 is MNHEY and CDR2 is SVGEGT in the germline V gene. The CDR3 extends over 17 amino acids. CDR3 bases: TGTGCCAGCAGTTACTCCCTCAGGGAAGGCTCCTACAATGAGCAGTTCTTC. As protein: CASSYSLREGSYNEQFF.

The V gene is TRBV7-2, the J gene TRBJ2-6; D is uncertain. Trimming shortened V by 1 base and J by 0 bases, and 4 bases separated the two germline ends. Germline CDR1 SGHTA, CDR2 FQGNSA. This CDR3 spans 15 amino acids. In nucleotides, the CDR3 is TGTGCCAGCAGCTTAGTACCCTCTGGGGCCAACGTCCTGACTTTC. Protein sequence: CASSLVPSGANVLTF.

The rearrangement joins TRBV9 to TRBJ2-7; D ambiguous. The CDR3 has 15 amino acids. The V gene lost 4 bases and the J gene lost 5 bases, with 19 bases spanning the gap. CDR1 and CDR2 (germline): SGDLS, YYNGEE. The CDR3 here is CASSLGPLPSNEQYF. CDR3 nucleotide sequence: TGTGCCAGCAGCCTCGGACCTCTCCCAAGTAACGAGCAGTACTTC.

The J gene is TRBJ2-5, the V gene TRBV20-1; D is unresolved. In germline, CDR1 is DFQATT, CDR2 SNEGSKA (reference sequence). Deletions cut 3 bases from V and 5 bases from J, with 10 bases between. The CDR3 has 12 amino acids. This CDR3 is CSARALRETQYF. CDR3 nucleotides: TGCAGTGCTAGGGCCCTAAGGGAGACCCAGTACTTC.

Worth noting for this clonotype: Its ends do not fully match the called genes, so a read error is possible. This chain joins TRBV5-1 and TRBJ2-1; 10 bases are a match to TRBD2. This CDR3 region has 18 residues. The germline V gene encodes CDR1 SGHRS and CDR2 YFSETQ. This CDR3 is CASGLVAGGTSSYNEQFF. The DNA of the CDR3 is TGCGCCAGCGGCTTGGTAGCGGGGGGAACGAGCTCCTACAATGAGCAGTTCTTC.